The 9 T cell receptor beta chains reported below all come from one sample, sequenced in a study of cytomegalovirus exposure and HLA in healthy donors (dated by TCRdb to about 2017). The library was produced with the immunoSEQ multiplex PCR assay. A mixture of 60 forward primers for TCR Vbeta segments and 13 reverse primers for TCR Jbeta segments was used in the multiplex PCR. As stored in TCRdb, this immuneACCESS dataset retains in-frame rearrangements with V and J assigned. A fraction of the clones does not appear; measured against another copy, unresolved V genes explain less than half of the discrepancy, and the remainder lacks a known reason. The table for this sample lists about 120,000 clones; 72% of them were counted only once. The ten largest account for less than 5% of the sample. The sample comprised PBMCs. The receptor set was obtained from a man between 25 and 39 years old in good health and CMV-seronegative.

V and J are TRBV28 and TRBJ1-2, with TRBD1 matching 11 bases. J gave up 0 bases and V 3 bases, and 6 bases lay outside the gene matches. The CDR3 consists of 17 residues. Germline assignment: CDR1 MDHEN and CDR2 SYDVKM. The CDR3 loop reads CASSFGQGARSNYGYTF. The CDR3 bases are TGTGCCAGCAGTTTTGGACAGGGGGCAAGATCTAACTATGGCTACACCTTC.

The rearrangement links TRBV7-2 to TRBJ2-7; 8 nucleotides line up with TRBD2. The V and J ends lost 4 bases and 2 bases, in that order; junction bases with no gene match: 16. CDR1 SGHTA and CDR2 FQGNSA come from the germline V gene. The CDR3 is made up of 18 amino acids. The CDR3 reads CASSSRGGQGKFPYEQYF. The CDR3 bases are TGTGCCAGCAGCTCTCGGGGGGGCCAGGGAAAATTTCCCTACGAGCAGTACTTC. The full variable domain, with the rest looked up from reference TRBV7-2 and TRBJ2-7, is GAGVSQSPSNKVTEKGKDVELRCDPISGHTALYWYRQSLGQGLEFLIYFQGNSAPDKSGLPSDRFSAERTGGSVSTLTIQRTQQEDSAVYLCASSSRGGQGKFPYEQYFGPGTRLTVT.

The rearrangement links TRBV9 to TRBJ2-3, with 15 bases fitting TRBD2. Germline assignment: CDR1 SGDLS and CDR2 YYNGEE. V shed 3 bases and J 3 bases; nucleotides not matched to a gene: 5. The CDR3 length is 17 residues. The CDR3 DNA sequence: TGTGCCAGCAGCGGGACTAGCGGGGGGGCAAGGACAGATACGCAGTATTTT. The encoded protein is CASSGTSGGARTDTQYF.

The chain's CDR3 is CAISSGVWDTEAFF. The CDR3 DNA sequence: TGTGCCATCAGCAGTGGAGTTTGGGACACTGAAGCTTTCTTT. This sequence joins TRBV10-3 and TRBJ1-1; D ambiguous. CDR1 is ENHRY, CDR2 SYGVKD, per germline. The V end was cut by 6 bases, the J end by 3 bases, with 14 bases between. The CDR3 covers 14 residues.

The chain links TRBV5-6 to TRBJ2-3; tentatively, D is TRBD2 (6 bases). Germline CDR1 and CDR2: SGHDT and YYEEEE. The CDR3 totals 15 residues. Trimming took off 6 bases at V and 2 bases at J, with 16 bases between the two ends. CDR3 sequence: CASIYNRGLTDTQYF. The CDR3 coding sequence is TGTGCCAGCATCTATAATAGGGGACTCACAGATACGCAGTATTTT. Variable domain in full (rest from reference TRBV5-6 and TRBJ2-3): DAGVTQSPTHLIKTRGQQVTLRCSPKSGHDTVSWYQQALGQGPQFIFQYYEEEERQRGNFPDRFSGHQFPNYSSELNVNALLLGDSALYLCASIYNRGLTDTQYFGPGTRLTVL.

V gene TRBV6-1 combines with J gene TRBJ2-3, with D unresolved. The CDR3 length is 17 residues. Germline loops: CDR1 MNHNS, CDR2 SASEGT. V was trimmed by 0 bases and J by 0 bases, leaving 13 bases between them. CDR3 region: CASSEAQRVFSTDTQYF. CDR3 nucleotide sequence: TGTGCCAGCAGTGAAGCGCAACGCGTTTTTAGCACAGATACGCAGTATTTT.

This chain uses TRBV6-5 with TRBJ1-1, with D uncertain. CDR3 length: 14 residues. V lost 6 bases to trimming and J lost 1 base, with 12 bases between them. The V gene's germline CDR1 is MNHEY and CDR2 SVGAGI. In DNA form, the CDR3 reads TGTGCCAGCAGGCCAGGACGGGAGAACACTGAAGCTTTCTTT. This sequence encodes CASRPGRENTEAFF.

The genes are TRBV10-2 and TRBJ2-1, with 12 nucleotides matching TRBD2. The J segment lost 9 bases and the V segment lost 6 bases, leaving 9 bases of the junction unmatched. The CDR3 consists of 15 residues. Germline values: CDR1 WSHSY, CDR2 SAAADI. CDR3 DNA sequence: TGCGCCAGCAGGGAGACTAGCGGGGGTTTTCGTGAGCAGTTCTTC. Translation: CASRETSGGFREQFF.

The chain recombines TRBV7-2 with TRBJ2-1; TRBD2 agrees at 9 bases. Germline V gene lookup returns CDR1 SGHTA and CDR2 FQGNSA. Trimming removed 2 bases from V and 10 bases from J; junction bases left unmatched: 9. The CDR3 loop spans 15 amino acids. The CDR3 DNA is TGTGCCAGCAGCTTAAGTTCGGCGGGGGGGTACGAGCAGTTCTTC. Its protein product is CASSLSSAGGYEQFF.